This T cell receptor (beta chain) was profiled in a study of T cell repertoires in cytomegalovirus infection. Findings of the study overall: It was HLA-C-restricted CMV-specific TCR beta clonotypes that dominated the response ex vivo.

This clonotype was detected many times. Antigen unknown. TCRdb used MiXCR to reprocess the reads, holding one entry per CDR3 protein. The sample gives 100,000 to 150,000 distinct CDR3 sequences, less than 9.5% of which show up once; over 9% is in the top ten. Germline V gives CDR1 MNHEY, CDR2 SVGAGI. The length of the CDR3 is 16 residues. The V and J ends lost 4 bases and 6 bases, in that order; junction bases with no gene match: 10. This rearrangement joins TRBV6-5 to TRBJ2-1, with 9 bases fitting TRBD1. The sequenced sample consisted of PBMCs. This TCR was sampled from a human donor in good health (CMV status not recorded). Some clones in this sample may be carry-over from other donors' samples. The CDR3 DNA is TGTGCCAGCAGTTCCCCGACAGGGGGATATATCAATGAGCAGTTCTTC. It encodes CASSSPTGGYINEQFF.